One sample yielded the 8 T cell receptor beta chains listed below, sequenced in a study of neoadjuvant nivolumab and ipilimumab in lung cancer. Sequencing used immunoSEQ multiplex PCR; TCRdb keeps in-frame clones, though not all of them. The data contain around 4,500 clones, over 65% of them singletons. The sequenced sample was normal lung tissue adjacent to the tumor, obtained after neoadjuvant nivolumab, alone or with ipilimumab, at or shortly before surgery. The receptors come from an adult with non-small cell lung cancer. Some clones in this sample may be carry-over from other donors' samples.

The chain carries TRBV5-1 and TRBJ2-7, with 7 bases lining up with TRBD2. V lost 0 bases to trimming and J lost 2 bases; unmatched junction nucleotides: 11. There are 17 residues in the CDR3. Germline V gene lookup returns CDR1 SGHRS and CDR2 YFSETQ. CDR3 nucleotides: TGCGCCAGCAGCTTGGGAGGAATAAGGGGAGGGACCTACGAGCAGTACTTC. Amino acid sequence: CASSLGGIRGGTYEQYF.

The CDR3 region has the DNA TGCAGTGCCCCCTCAACGGATACGCAGTATTTT. Its translation: CSAPSTDTQYF. The gene calls are TRBV20-1 and TRBJ2-3; no firm D call. The CDR3 consists of 11 residues. Trimming cost V 6 bases and J 6 bases, with 10 bases left between them. In germline, CDR1 is DFQATT, CDR2 SNEGSKA (reference sequence).

The chain joins TRBV25-1 to TRBJ2-7; D remains ambiguous. The CDR3 is made up of 11 amino acids. Germline loops: CDR1 MGHDK, CDR2 SYGVNS. Trimming cost V 5 bases and J 3 bases, with 5 bases left between them. This CDR3 is CASSHIYEQYF. Written as DNA, the CDR3 is TGTGCCAGCAGTCATATCTACGAGCAGTACTTC.

V and J are TRBV7-9 and TRBJ1-2; the D is unclear. The CDR3 length is 13 residues. V was pared by 5 bases and J by 8 bases, with 15 bases between. Germline V gives CDR1 SEHNR, CDR2 FQNEAQ (reference sequence). This chain's CDR3 is CASSPPGLGGYTF. The CDR3 region has the DNA TGTGCCAGCAGCCCCCCCGGGTTAGGCGGCTACACCTTC.

The chain uses TRBV18 and TRBJ1-2, with unresolved D. Between the trimmed V and J ends, which lost 3 bases and 1 base, there was a span of 15 bases. This CDR3 contains 16 residues. The germline V gene has CDR1 KGHSH and CDR2 LQKENI. CDR3 amino acids: CASSPGRNTDNYGYTF. CDR3 bases: TGTGCCAGCTCACCGGGCCGTAATACCGATAACTATGGCTACACCTTC.

This chain uses TRBV7-2 with TRBJ1-5; 7 nucleotides agree with TRBD1. Germline lookup yields CDR1 SGHTA and CDR2 FQGNSA. The length of the CDR3 is 14 residues. V was clipped by 5 bases and J by 7 bases; unmatched bases: 8. As DNA, the CDR3 is TGTGCCAGCAGCAAAGACAGGGTTCAACAGCCCCAGCATTTT. Amino acids: CASSKDRVQQPQHF.

The chain carries TRBV5-1 and TRBJ2-7, with D possibly TRBD1 on 6 matching bases. The germline V and J ends were trimmed by 0 bases and 5 bases, with 15 bases remaining between them. CDR1 and CDR2 from the germline V gene are SGHRS and YFSETQ. The CDR3 totals 15 residues. This chain's CDR3 is CASSLANQGSNEQYF. Written as DNA, the CDR3 is TGCGCCAGCAGCTTGGCCAACCAGGGGTCCAACGAGCAGTACTTC.

This CDR3 reads CASNYLLNRDSFSNQPQHF. The CDR3 bases are TGTGCCAGTAACTACTTATTAAACCGGGACAGCTTTTCCAATCAGCCCCAGCATTTT. The rearrangement joins TRBV19 to TRBJ1-5, with 7 bases that match TRBD1. V lost 7 bases and J lost 3; bases outside the gene matches: 21. CDR1 and CDR2 from the germline V gene are LNHDA and SQIVND (reference sequence). The CDR3 has 19 amino acids.